This T cell receptor beta chain was sequenced in a study of vaccination and CD4 T cells after COVID-19. Turning to the study itself: Nasal swab PCR had shown SARS-CoV-2 positivity in the convalescent patients (about 10 mild cases, one severe case).

Turning to this clonotype: Antigen unknown.

Treatment of the sample: roughly 11-day PBMC culture with coronavirus spike peptide pools or control peptides (ViraFEST assay). A few million PBMCs per well were cultured with approximately 9.9 IU/ml IL-2 and about 9.7 ug/ml peptide pools. Sequencing of DNA taken from cultured CD4+ T cells relied on the Oncomine TCR Beta short-read assay. Genomic DNA was isolated from CD4+ T cells that had been cultured. Using its own MiXCR run on the PCR reads, TCRdb lists one record per CDR3 protein. The top ten clones hold 6% to 8% of a sample with about 20,000 distinct CDR3 sequences, 60% to 80% of them seen once. Sequencing was performed on CD4+ T cells from blood, cultured in vitro. The TCR was taken from a human donor who had recovered from COVID-19.

CDR3 region: CASRETGHNQPQHF. The CDR3, as DNA: TGTGCCAGCAGGGAAACAGGGCACAATCAGCCCCAGCATTTT. This chain connects TRBV6-1 to TRBJ1-5; D might be TRBD1 (6 bases). The V end lost 6 bases, the J end lost 3 bases, and 12 bases lay between the germline ends. This CDR3 contains 14 residues. CDR1 and CDR2 from the germline V gene are MNHNS and SASEGT.